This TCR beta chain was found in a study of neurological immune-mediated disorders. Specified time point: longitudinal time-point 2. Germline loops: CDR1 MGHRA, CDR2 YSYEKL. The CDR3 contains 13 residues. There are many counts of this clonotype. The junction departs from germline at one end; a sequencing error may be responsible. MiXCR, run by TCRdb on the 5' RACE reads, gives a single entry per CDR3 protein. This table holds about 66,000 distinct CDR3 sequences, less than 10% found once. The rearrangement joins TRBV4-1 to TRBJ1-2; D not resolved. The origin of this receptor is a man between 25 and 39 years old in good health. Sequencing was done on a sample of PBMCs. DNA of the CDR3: TGCGCCAACAGCCAAGTGTACGGGGATGGCTACACCTTC. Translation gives CANSQVYGDGYTF.